What follows are 26 T cell receptor beta chains derived from one specimen sequenced in a study of blood T cell repertoires in COVID-19. TCRdb's copy holds only in-frame clones and misses some; the assay was immunoSEQ multiplex PCR. The repertoire holds some 510,000 clones, with over 75% as singletons. The material sequenced was PBMCs or T cells enriched from blood (not recorded which). The receptors stem from a woman aged 40 to 50 who had recovered from COVID-19.

V usage is TRBV7-9 and J usage is TRBJ2-3; D call uncertain. Trimming took off 2 bases at V and 3 bases at J, with 15 bases between the two ends. This CDR3 has 16 amino acids. Germline V gives CDR1 SEHNR, CDR2 FQNEAQ (reference sequence). The DNA for the CDR3 is TGTGCCAGCAGCTTAAAGACCGCAGACATTACAGATACGCAGTATTTT. This translates into CASSLKTADITDTQYF.

J is TRBJ2-1 and V is TRBV19, with D maybe TRBD1 (5 bases). Germline CDR1 is LNHDA and CDR2 is SQIVND (reference sequence). CDR3 length: 15 residues. Deletions cut 2 bases from V and 2 bases from J, with 10 bases between. The CDR3 DNA reads TGTGCCAGTAGTATAACTTTGACAGCCTACAATGAGCAGTTCTTC. Translated: CASSITLTAYNEQFF.

This clone was counted once. This chain connects TRBV10-3 to TRBJ2-1; 11 bases are a match to TRBD2. CDR3 length equals 16 residues. V dropped 0 bases and J dropped 7; count of bases not matched to a gene: 5. The germline gives CDR1 ENHRY, CDR2 SYGVKD. CDR3 loop: CAISESLAGGVNEQFF. In DNA form, the CDR3 reads TGTGCCATCAGTGAGTCCCTAGCGGGAGGAGTGAATGAGCAGTTCTTC.

The gene calls are TRBV27 and TRBJ2-1; D possibly corresponds to TRBD1 (6 bases). V was cut by 5 bases and J by 8 bases, with 13 bases left in between. The germline gives CDR1 MNHEY, CDR2 SMNVEV (reference sequence). The CDR3 spans 13 residues. This chain's CDR3 is CASSPLGADEQFF. The CDR3 nucleotides are TGTGCCAGCAGTCCCCTGGGGGCCGATGAGCAGTTCTTC.

The chain employs TRBV27 and TRBJ2-2; D is perhaps TRBD1 (6 bases). V shed 6 bases and J shed 0 bases, with 20 bases lying between them. The CDR3 is 18 amino acids. Germline CDR1 reads MNHEY; CDR2 reads SMNVEV (reference sequence). DNA for the CDR3: TGTGCCAGCAGAAAGTTAATAGCGTGGACAGCGAACACCGGGGAGCTGTTTTTT. It codes for CASRKLIAWTANTGELFF.

The CDR3 here is CASSMSERGGYGYTF. DNA of the CDR3: TGTGCCAGTAGTATGTCGGAAAGGGGCGGCTATGGCTACACCTTC. The V gene is TRBV19, the J gene TRBJ1-2; weak D call: TRBD1 (5 bases). The CDR3 consists of 15 residues. Trimming pared 3 bases from V and 4 bases from J, leaving 15 bases between. Germline V CDR1 and CDR2: LNHDA, SQIVND (reference sequence). Based on the CDR3 plus reference TRBV19 and TRBJ1-2, the full variable domain is DGGITQSPKYLFRKEGQNVTLSCEQNLNHDAMYWYRQDPGQGLRLIYYSQIVNDFQKGDIAEGYSVSREKKESFPLTVTSAQKNPTAFYLCASSMSERGGYGYTFGSGTRLTVV.

This clone was observed a single time. This chain links TRBV5-1 with TRBJ2-3, with TRBD2 matching over 8 bases. With V trimmed by 0 bases and J by 0 bases, 3 bases remained unmatched. The CDR3 sequence is 16 residues long. CDR1 SGHRS and CDR2 YFSETQ come from the germline V gene. CDR3: CASSLGSGASTDTQYF. DNA of the CDR3: TGCGCCAGCAGCTTGGGTAGCGGGGCGAGCACAGATACGCAGTATTTT.

The gene calls are TRBV30 and TRBJ2-1, with TRBD2 identical over 11 bases. CDR1 is GTSNPN, CDR2 SVGIG, per germline (reference sequence). Losses at the gene ends were 0 bases for V and 9 bases for J; bases not matched to a gene: 7. CDR3 length: 15 amino acids. Written as DNA, the CDR3 is TGTGCCTGGAGTGTACTGCTAGCGGGAGGTAGTGAGCAGTTCTTC. It is translated as CAWSVLLAGGSEQFF. The whole variable domain, remainder taken from reference TRBV30 and TRBJ2-1, is SQTIHQWPATLVQPVGSPLSLECTVEGTSNPNLYWYRQAAGRGLQLLFYSVGIGQISSEVPQNLSASRPQDRQFILSSKKLLLSDSGFYLCAWSVLLAGGSEQFFGPGTRLTVL.

The chain joins TRBV18 to TRBJ1-1; perhaps TRBD1 as D (5 bases). Germline V lookup: CDR1 KGHSH, CDR2 LQKENI. Trimming took 5 bases from V and 1 from J, leaving 11 bases between them. This CDR3 contains 14 residues. The CDR3 nucleotides are TGTGCCAGCTCAACAGGAGCATGGAACACTGAAGCTTTCTTT. Amino acids: CASSTGAWNTEAFF.

The chain couples TRBV7-6 to TRBJ2-2; a weak D match, TRBD1 (6 bases). The CDR3 has 17 residues. Trimming removed 5 bases at V and 1 base at J, with 17 bases between. CDR1 and CDR2 from the germline V gene are SGHVS and FNYEAQ. CDR3 in amino acids: CASSPYSGTQNTGELFF. The CDR3 nucleotides read TGTGCCAGCAGCCCCTACTCCGGGACACAGAACACCGGGGAGCTGTTTTTT.

CDR3 region: CASSLFSPDTQYF. As DNA, the CDR3 is TGTGCCAGCAGCTTGTTCAGTCCAGATACGCAGTATTTT. The chain is built from TRBV11-3 and TRBJ2-3, with D unresolved. This CDR3 region has 13 residues. V lost 3 bases, J lost 4 bases, and 8 bases lay in between. Germline V gene sequence: CDR1 SGHNT, CDR2 YENEEA.

The chain joins TRBV4-2 to TRBJ2-2; 7 bases are a match to TRBD2. V lost 8 bases, J lost 4 bases, and 13 bases stayed unmatched. CDR1 LGHNA and CDR2 YNFKEQ come from the germline V gene. The CDR3 has 16 amino acids. DNA of the CDR3: TGTGCCAGCCTTATAGGTGGCGGGAGCCCCACCGGGGAGCTGTTTTTT. Its translation is CASLIGGGSPTGELFF.

Details on this clone: The DNA is left out, because the CDR3 cannot be placed on it with certainty; the CDR3 is given as TCRdb lists it. The CDR3 region is CASSPSVASGSPPDEQFF. V is TRBV12-1 and J is TRBJ2-1; TRBD2 was called by the table and not checked on the DNA. TRBV12-1 is a pseudogene. Both ends counted, the CDR3 spans 18 residues.

This CDR3 is CASRDRALGEQFF. CDR3 sequence (DNA): TGTGCCAGCCGGGACAGGGCTTTAGGTGAGCAGTTCTTC. The J gene is TRBJ2-1, the V gene TRBV27; 9 nucleotides line up with TRBD1. CDR1 and CDR2 (germline): MNHEY, SMNVEV (reference sequence). V trimming: 8 bases; J trimming: 9 bases; junction bases outside the gene matches: 8. The CDR3 sequence is 13 residues long.

V gene TRBV19 combines with J gene TRBJ1-1; D may be TRBD1 (5 bases). The CDR3 totals 16 residues. V lost 2 bases to trimming and J lost 1 base, with 14 bases between them. Germline V CDR1 and CDR2: LNHDA, SQIVND (reference sequence). The CDR3 region has the DNA TGTGCCAGTAGTATACTCCTTTGGGGGGGGAACACTGAAGCTTTCTTT. Translating it yields CASSILLWGGNTEAFF.

This sequence joins TRBV5-1 and TRBJ1-6; 7 positions agree with TRBD1. Per the germline V gene, CDR1 is SGHRS and CDR2 is YFSETQ. J lost 7 bases, V lost 0 bases, and 4 bases had no gene match. The CDR3 is 15 amino acids. The CDR3 protein is CASSLGDSPNSPLHF. CDR3 DNA sequence: TGCGCCAGCAGCTTGGGGGACAGTCCCAATTCACCCCTCCACTTT.

The V and J genes are TRBV5-1 and TRBJ1-2; D might be TRBD1 (6 bases). This CDR3 region has 14 residues. Germline CDR1 reads SGHRS; CDR2 reads YFSETQ. V gave up 4 bases and J gave up 8 bases, with 18 bases separating them. The CDR3 sequence is CASSPPRRGGGYTF. DNA for the CDR3: TGCGCCAGCAGCCCTCCGAGAAGGGGGGGCGGCTACACCTTC.

This clone was observed at least ten times. The chain joins TRBV6-2 or TRBV6-3 to TRBJ2-3, with a weak D call TRBD1 (5 bases). The V end lost 2 bases, the J end lost 2 bases, and 17 bases lay between the germline ends. The CDR3 loop spans 17 amino acids. CDR1 and CDR2 from the germline V gene are MNHEY and SVGEGT. The CDR3: CASSYDWGRDFTDTQYF. As DNA, the CDR3 is TGTGCCAGCAGTTACGATTGGGGCAGAGACTTCACAGATACGCAGTATTTT.

This clone was seen a few times. V gene TRBV5-4 combines with J gene TRBJ2-1, with D possibly matching TRBD2 (6 bases). CDR1 SGHNT and CDR2 YYREEE come from the germline V gene (reference sequence). The CDR3 spans 14 residues. The V end was cut by 4 bases, the J end by 5 bases, with 13 bases between. DNA of the CDR3: TGTGCCAGCAGCCCGGGGGAACCGAACAATGAGCAGTTCTTC. Residues: CASSPGEPNNEQFF. Filled out from reference TRBV5-4 and TRBJ2-1, the complete variable domain reads ETGVTQSPTHLIKTRGQQVTLRCSSQSGHNTVSWYQQALGQGPQFIFQYYREEENGRGNFPPRFSGLQFPNYSSELNVNALELDDSALYLCASSPGEPNNEQFFGPGTRLTVL.

The chain employs TRBV3-1 (or the pseudogene TRBV3-2) and TRBJ2-3, with TRBD2 identical over 8 bases. The CDR3 is made up of 16 amino acids. Germline CDR1 and CDR2: LGHDT and YNNKEL (reference sequence). Losses at the gene ends were 4 bases for V and 6 bases for J; bases not matched to a gene: 12. CDR3 loop: CASSRQLAAIGDTQYF. The CDR3 DNA follows: TGTGCCAGCAGCCGACAACTAGCGGCAATAGGGGATACGCAGTATTTT.

This chain uses TRBV29-1 with TRBJ1-5; D is undetermined. The V gene's germline CDR1 is SQVTM and CDR2 ANQGSEA. V dropped 5 bases and J dropped 2 bases, with 7 bases sitting between them. The CDR3 has 12 residues. The CDR3: CSVREGNQPQHF. In nucleotides, the CDR3 is TGCAGCGTTAGGGAGGGCAATCAGCCCCAGCATTTT.

The CDR3 DNA is TGTGCCAGCAGCATGAGGACAGGGCACTATTCCTACGAGCAGTACTTC. This encodes CASSMRTGHYSYEQYF. V is TRBV7-2 and J is TRBJ2-7; 8 bases fit TRBD1. This CDR3 region has 16 residues. Germline V gene sequence: CDR1 SGHTA, CDR2 FQGNSA. With 5 bases clipped from V and 1 base from J, the junction kept 10 bases outside the gene matches.

This chain connects TRBV6-2 or TRBV6-3 to TRBJ2-2; 7 nucleotides agree with TRBD1. The CDR3 is made up of 14 amino acids. Germline lookup yields CDR1 MNHEY and CDR2 SVGEGT. After removal of 3 bases from V and 5 bases from J, the junction contained 3 bases not matched to a gene. CDR3 in amino acids: CASSYRGRTGELFF. DNA of the CDR3: TGTGCCAGCAGTTATAGGGGGCGAACCGGGGAGCTGTTTTTT.

The chain has TRBV6-1 and TRBJ1-3; D is possibly TRBD1 (6 bases). CDR1 and CDR2 (germline): MNHNS, SASEGT. V lost 2 bases and J lost 1, with 15 bases in between. The CDR3 is made up of 17 amino acids. CDR3 nucleotide sequence: TGTGCCAGCAGTGAATCGGCCCCAGGGGCGTCTGGAAACACCATATATTTT. Its protein product is CASSESAPGASGNTIYF.

The chain uses TRBV10-3 and TRBJ1-3, with D perhaps TRBD1 (5 bases). V was trimmed by 6 bases and J by 5 bases, leaving 8 bases between them. Looked up from germline, CDR1 is ENHRY and CDR2 is SYGVKD. This CDR3 region has 12 residues. In DNA form, the CDR3 reads TGTGCCATCAGCCAGGACAGAAACACCATATATTTT. Translation: CAISQDRNTIYF.

This CDR3 is CASSAGQRQWEQFF. The CDR3 DNA is TGTGCCAGCAGCGCCGGACAGCGGCAATGGGAGCAGTTCTTC. The V and J genes are TRBV9 and TRBJ2-1; D is possibly TRBD1 (6 bases). This CDR3 is 14 amino acids long. Per the germline V gene, CDR1 is SGDLS and CDR2 is YYNGEE. Trimming pared 3 bases from V and 10 bases from J, leaving 17 bases between.